Shown below are 17 T cell receptor beta chains from a single sample sequenced in a study of neoadjuvant anti-PD-1 for oral cavity cancer. Sequencing was performed with immunoSEQ multiplex PCR; in TCRdb, only in-frame clones are kept and a portion is missing. The sample shows roughly 40,000 clones, 65% to 85% of them seen only once. Time point in this sample: after neoadjuvant nivolumab, at surgical resection. The sequences come from PBMCs, collected after nivolumab (anti-PD-1) treatment. Receptors were obtained from a person aged 35-79 years with oral cavity squamous cell carcinoma.

The rearrangement links TRBV9 to TRBJ2-3; the D is unclear. The germline V gene encodes CDR1 SGDLS and CDR2 YYNGEE. This CDR3 is built from 15 residues. Between the trimmed V and J ends, which lost 0 bases and 2 bases, there was a span of 10 bases. The CDR3 DNA follows: TGTGCCAGCAGCGTAGGCGTATCCTTCACAGATACGCAGTATTTT. Its translation: CASSVGVSFTDTQYF.

The CDR3 loop is CASSIPTGLETQYF. In DNA form, the CDR3 reads TGCGCCAGCAGCATCCCGACAGGGCTAGAGACCCAGTACTTC. The chain uses TRBV5-1 and TRBJ2-5; 7 bases align to TRBD1. Germline CDR1 and CDR2: SGHRS and YFSETQ. J was trimmed by 4 bases and V by 4 bases; bases with no gene match: 7. This CDR3 comprises 14 residues.

This clone was counted only a few times. The rearrangement links TRBV5-4 to TRBJ2-1, with 10 bases identical to TRBD2. V gave up 4 bases and J gave up 8 bases; unmatched junction bases: 12. There are 16 residues in the CDR3. CDR1 is SGHNT and CDR2 is YYREEE in the germline V gene (reference sequence). Written as DNA, the CDR3 is TGTGCCAGCAGCCCCTTAGCTAGCGGGGGCCGATATGAGCAGTTCTTC. It is translated as CASSPLASGGRYEQFF.

The chain links TRBV6-1 to TRBJ1-1; D not resolved. V was clipped by 5 bases and J by 6 bases, with 16 bases between them. CDR3 size: 14 residues. Per germline, CDR1 MNHNS and CDR2 SASEGT. In DNA, the CDR3 is TGTGCCAGCAGTACCACAACGGGGAGCGCTGAAGCTTTCTTT. Protein product: CASSTTTGSAEAFF.

V gene TRBV19 combines with J gene TRBJ2-1, with 10 positions matching TRBD2. CDR1 is LNHDA, CDR2 SQIVND, per germline (reference sequence). This CDR3 spans 15 amino acids. The V segment lost 8 bases and the J segment 6 bases; nucleotides outside the gene matches: 10. The CDR3: CASAQVAGGRNEQFF. As DNA, the CDR3 is TGTGCCAGTGCCCAGGTAGCGGGAGGTCGCAATGAGCAGTTCTTC.

The V call is TRBV28, the J call TRBJ1-6, with D perhaps TRBD1 (5 bases). The germline V and J ends were trimmed by 5 bases and 3 bases, with 11 bases remaining between them. In germline, CDR1 is MDHEN, CDR2 SYDVKM. CDR3 length equals 15 residues. Here the CDR3 DNA reads TGTGCCAGCAGTCTGGGACGGCACTATAATTCACCCCTCCACTTT. Amino acids: CASSLGRHYNSPLHF.

J is TRBJ2-1 and V is TRBV6-1, with D unclear. CDR1 and CDR2 from the germline V gene are MNHNS and SASEGT. The CDR3 sequence is 16 residues long. Trimming removed 3 bases from V and 4 bases from J, with 16 bases in between. The CDR3 region has the DNA TGTGCCAGCAGTGACCTTGCGGCCGGTACTTACAATGAGCAGTTCTTC. Protein sequence: CASSDLAAGTYNEQFF.

The genes are TRBV6-6 and TRBJ2-7; tentatively, D is TRBD1 or TRBD2 (5 bases each). The V gene lost 5 bases and the J gene lost 3 bases, with 14 bases spanning the gap. Germline V gene sequence: CDR1 MNHNY, CDR2 SVGAGI (reference sequence). The CDR3 contains 14 residues. The CDR3 protein is CASSPGDRYYEQYF. As DNA, the CDR3 is TGTGCCAGCAGTCCCGGGGACCGCTACTACGAGCAGTACTTC.

This clone was seen a few times. The V gene is TRBV27, the J gene TRBJ2-2; 14 bases agree with TRBD2. CDR1 MNHEY and CDR2 SMNVEV come from the germline V gene (reference sequence). Germline trimming cut 4 bases from V and 2 bases from J; bases unmatched to any gene: 9. The length of the CDR3 is 19 residues. The CDR3 is CASSSGTSGGQINTGELFF. CDR3 DNA: TGTGCCAGCAGTTCCGGGACTAGCGGGGGCCAGATCAACACCGGGGAGCTGTTTTTT.

This clone was found a few times. The chain joins TRBV29-1 to TRBJ2-7; D might be TRBD2 (5 bases). Germline V gene sequence: CDR1 SQVTM, CDR2 ANQGSEA. V gave up 7 bases and J gave up 6 bases, with 19 bases separating them. The CDR3 covers 13 residues. The CDR3 DNA follows: TGCAGCGCTATCTACCGGGAAGGCGTCGAGCAGTACTTC. Translating it yields CSAIYREGVEQYF.

This sequence joins TRBV5-1 and TRBJ2-3; TRBD2 matches at 8 bases. The germline V gene encodes CDR1 SGHRS and CDR2 YFSETQ. This CDR3 has 15 residues. The V and J ends lost 3 bases and 1 base, in that order; junction bases with no gene match: 4. CDR3 nucleotides: TGCGCCAGCAGCTCGGGGGGGCATGGCACAGATACGCAGTATTTT. Encoded protein: CASSSGGHGTDTQYF.

This rearrangement joins TRBV27 to TRBJ1-1; TRBD1 might be the D (6 bases). The length of the CDR3 is 14 residues. Germline CDR1 is MNHEY and CDR2 is SMNVEV (reference sequence). Trimming left V 5 bases short and J 6 bases short, with 16 bases between. The CDR3 is CASSLTTGTAEAFF. CDR3 nucleotides: TGTGCCAGCAGTCTAACTACAGGGACCGCTGAAGCTTTCTTT.

The chain employs TRBV7-9 and TRBJ1-2; TRBD1 is a possible D gene (5 bases). Germline CDR1 and CDR2: SEHNR and FQNEAQ (reference sequence). The CDR3 extends over 17 amino acids. V lost 4 bases to trimming and J lost 0 bases, with 18 bases between them. Written as DNA, the CDR3 is TGTGCCAGCAGCTCCCGACGGGGGTTTCACACTAACTATGGCTACACCTTC. Protein sequence: CASSSRRGFHTNYGYTF.

The chain has TRBV29-1 and TRBJ1-2; TRBD1 aligns across 7 bases. V shed 4 bases, J shed 5 bases, and the junction held 4 bases outside the gene matches. CDR1 and CDR2 (germline): SQVTM, ANQGSEA. The CDR3 loop spans 12 amino acids. The CDR3 region is CSVADRIYGYTF. CDR3 DNA: TGCAGCGTTGCGGACAGGATTTATGGCTACACCTTC.

Concerning this clone: The junction does not match germline at one end; this may be a read error. The chain employs TRBV11-2 and TRBJ1-2; D not resolved. Germline V CDR1 and CDR2: SGHAT, FQNNGV. The CDR3 spans 16 residues. CDR3 coding DNA: TGTGCCAGCACCTTAGGGATGGGGATGTCGTTCGGGGGCTACACCTTC. This sequence encodes CASTLGMGMSFGGYTF.

The chain employs TRBV2 and TRBJ2-3; D gene ambiguous. CDR1 SNHLY and CDR2 FYNNEI come from the germline V gene. V lost 2 bases and J lost 0, with 12 bases in between. The CDR3 loop spans 16 amino acids. The CDR3 DNA reads as TGTGCCAGCAGTGAATACGGCGGAACTAGCACAGATACGCAGTATTTT. Protein: CASSEYGGTSTDTQYF.

The chain recombines TRBV7-2 with TRBJ1-1; D is undetermined. The CDR3 sequence is 13 residues long. The germline gives CDR1 SGHTA, CDR2 FQGNSA. V was shortened by 5 bases and J by 0 bases, with 7 bases between the two germline ends. The CDR3 sequence: CASSLSMNTEAFF. The CDR3 coding sequence is TGTGCCAGCAGCCTGAGTATGAACACTGAAGCTTTCTTT.